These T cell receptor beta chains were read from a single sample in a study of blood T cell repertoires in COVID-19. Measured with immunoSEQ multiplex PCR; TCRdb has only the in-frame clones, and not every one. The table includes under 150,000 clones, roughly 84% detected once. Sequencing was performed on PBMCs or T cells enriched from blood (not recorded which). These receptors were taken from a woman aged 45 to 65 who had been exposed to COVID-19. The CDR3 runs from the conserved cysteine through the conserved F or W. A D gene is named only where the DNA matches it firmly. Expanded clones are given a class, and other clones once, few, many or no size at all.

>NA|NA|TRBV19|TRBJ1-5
TGTGCCAGTAGTACCTCCGGGACTGAAAATCAGCCCCAGCATTTT
CASSTSGTENQPQHF
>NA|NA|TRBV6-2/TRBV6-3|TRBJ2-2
TGTGCCAGCAGTGTCCCCAGTCCTCCCGGGGAGCTGTTTTTT
CASSVPSPPGELFF
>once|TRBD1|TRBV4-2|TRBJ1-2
TGTGCCAGCAGCCAAGGGGGACAGGGCATTAAGGGTGGTGGCTACACCTTC
CASSQGGQGIKGGGYTF
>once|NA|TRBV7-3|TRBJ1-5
TGTGCCAGCAGCTTATATGGGGGGGGGCCCCAGCATTTT
CASSLYGGGPQHF
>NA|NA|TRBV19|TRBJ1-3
TGTGCCAGTACCTCAAGGCGGGACACCATATATTTT
CASTSRRDTIYF
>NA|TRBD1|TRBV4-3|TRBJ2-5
TGCGCCAGCAGCCGTGGACAGGGGGTACAAGAGACCCAGTACTTC
CASSRGQGVQETQYF
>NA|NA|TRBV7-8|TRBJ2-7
TGTGCCAGCAGCTCCCGCGACAGTGCCCTCGAGCAGTACTTC
CASSSRDSALEQYF
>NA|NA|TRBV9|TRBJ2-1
TGTGCCAGCAGCGTAGCGGCAGGGGGGAACAATGAGCAGTTCTTC
CASSVAAGGNNEQFF
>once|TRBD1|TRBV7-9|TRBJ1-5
TGTGCCAGCAGCTTTGGGACAGGTAGCAATCAGCCCCAGCATTTT
CASSFGTGSNQPQHF
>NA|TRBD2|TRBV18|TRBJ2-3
TGTGCCAGCTTCGGACTAGCGGGGGGGCCAATAGCCTCCACAGATACGCAGTATTTT
CASFGLAGGPIASTDTQYF
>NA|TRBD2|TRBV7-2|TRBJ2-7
TGTGCCAGCAGCGTTACTAGCGGGGGGATACTTTACGAGCAGTACTTC
CASSVTSGGILYEQYF
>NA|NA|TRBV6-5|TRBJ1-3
TGTGCCAGCAGTAGAGAGGCCCGCTCTGGAAACACCATATATTTT
CASSREARSGNTIYF
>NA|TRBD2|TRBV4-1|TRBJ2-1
TGCGCCAGCAGCCAAGGGACTAGTGCGCATGAGCAGTTCTTC
CASSQGTSAHEQFF
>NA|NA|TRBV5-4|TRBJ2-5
TGTGCCAGCAGCTTGGCCCCTCCGGAGACCCAGTACTTC
CASSLAPPETQYF
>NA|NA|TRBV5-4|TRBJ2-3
TGTGCCAGCAGCCCCCGGGGGAGTGCAGATACGCAGTATTTT
CASSPRGSADTQYF
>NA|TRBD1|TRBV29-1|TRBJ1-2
TGCAGCGTTGAAGATGAGACAGGGCTTAACTATGGCTACACCTTC
CSVEDETGLNYGYTF
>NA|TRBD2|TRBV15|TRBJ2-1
TGTGCCACCAGCAGAGATCGGGCTAGCGGGGGGGACAATGAGCAGTTCTTC
CATSRDRASGGDNEQFF
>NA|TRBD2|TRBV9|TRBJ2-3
TGTGCCAGCAGCGTAAGCCCCGTCGGCGGGAGGTTGGGTGGAGATACGCAGTATTTT
CASSVSPVGGRLGGDTQYF
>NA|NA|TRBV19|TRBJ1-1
TGTGCCAGTAGTGGAAGATCACAGTACACTGAAGCTTTCTTT
CASSGRSQYTEAFF
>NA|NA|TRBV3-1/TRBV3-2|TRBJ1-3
TGTGCCAGCAGCCAAGTGGCGGGACCTGGAAACACCATATATTTT
CASSQVAGPGNTIYF
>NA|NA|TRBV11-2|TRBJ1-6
TGTGCCAGCAGCTCAACCCCTAGGCAGGGAAGCTCGTCACCCCTCCACTTT
CASSSTPRQGSSSPLHF
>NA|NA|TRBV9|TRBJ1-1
TGTGCCAGCAGCGCTTCCTCACAGAGCCTAAACACTGAAGCTTTCTTT
CASSASSQSLNTEAFF